This TCR beta chain was sequenced in a study of cytomegalovirus exposure and HLA in healthy donors (dated by TCRdb to 2017 to 2019). For context, the study as a whole: An earlier analysis of under 600 of the donors reported 250 to 300 Gb of sequence data and 120 million or so unique TCR beta sequences from 150 million to 200 million T cells. The aim of the study was to test whether cataloging public T cell receptors could identify signatures of past pathogen exposure. A later genetic analysis took genome-wide SNP genotypes for about three fifths of the 666 donors and used that subset as a discovery cohort. Along with the approximately 620-subject first cohort, a separate validation cohort of over a hundred different subjects was used. Among almost 400 genotyped donors of the cohort, an average of roughly 240,000 unique TCR beta nucleotide sequences were sequenced per donor, roughly 18% of them non-productive. A later analysis re-examined previously published TCR beta repertoires from more than 600 donors and added high-resolution HLA genotyping to investigate patterns of TCR occurrence. To predict cytomegalovirus infection status, the study combined high-throughput TCR immunosequencing, statistical association of individual TCRs with disease status, and machine learning. HLA typing covered class I and class II loci at four-digit resolution. An early release covering more than 500 HLA-typed donors comprised about 300 gigabases of sequencing data and around 80 million unique TCR sequences. Typing coverage varied by locus: roughly 629-630 donors for A, B, C, DRB1 and DQB1; more than 500 for DQA1; over 600 for DPA1; approximately 490 for DPB1. The genetic ancestry cluster associated with self-reported Caucasian donors included 80% to 90% of the 398 genotyped donors. Rather than drawing on any new phenotypic data, the later analysis identified candidate immune exposures from TCR beta sequences and the way those sequences occurred across donors. To decide whether each TCR beta V gene segment behaved as functional or pseudogenic, an earlier analysis of some 600 of the donors relied on high-throughput TCR beta sequencing. All discovery cohort repertoires had been generated on a single sequencing platform. Alongside the repertoire data, information on donor age, sex, ethnicity and CMV serostatus was compiled. Several DR-DQ haplotypes were handled as single units for association and clustering, since linkage in the cohort was strong. The T cell repertoires of around 670 subjects were profiled by immunosequencing and related to cytomegalovirus serostatus.

What the work shows at the level of the full study, not this receptor alone: A later analysis found that HLA-associated TCR beta chains were more clonally expanded and had lower generation probabilities than equally common non-associated chains. This cohort had only TCR beta chains sequenced, and the lack of alpha or paired-chain data limited which features could be detected. In vitro tests confirmed that a few of the cytomegalovirus-associated TCR beta chains recognize cytomegalovirus antigens. A further reported finding was that TCR beta sequences accurately predicted the HLA-A and HLA-B alleles for most subjects in the first cohort. Some IMGT-functional V segments, including TRBV6-2 and TRBV6-3, could not be told apart with the 87-base-pair reads, so those segments were excluded. Correlated functional status among segregating V segments might reflect linkage disequilibrium, but an unknown experimental factor could not be ruled out. In a later analysis, TCR association rates were found to vary across HLA loci, with the most associated TCRs seen for DRB1 alleles and the fewest for HLA-C alleles. The study listed 150 to 200 TCR beta chains as associated with cytomegalovirus. The presence/absence analyses assumed that sequencing depth was roughly uniform across donors, and that assumption may not be true. A later genetic analysis reported fewer N-insertions in productive TCRs among donors in an Asian-associated ancestry cluster than the roughly 720-donor mean. V-gene and J-gene trimming of TCR beta chains was associated with a missense DCLRE1C variant in a later genetic analysis, and the association was replicated in an independent cohort. While some public TCRs were present in many individuals, most TCR sequences turned up only very rarely across donors. HLA typing was unavailable for some donors at each locus, so association tests used only the typed subset. Because counts were too low, seventeen rarely observed V segments, including chromosome 9 orphons, were left out of the earlier analysis of 500 to 650 of the donors. A later analysis found that most CMV-associated TCR beta chains appeared HLA-restricted, with HLA associations seemingly driven largely by CMV exposure. It was suggested by the authors that the approach could potentially be generalized to other disease states and immunological phenotypes. In a later analysis, several top co-occurrence clusters were reported to appear linked to parvovirus B19, influenza, CMV and Epstein-Barr virus. A cluster of highly shared sequence variants was judged likely to be a technical artifact of the sequencing pipeline. Cytomegalovirus status was reported to be diagnosed by the classifier with high specificity and sensitivity in both the original and validation cohorts. Strong co-occurrence of HLA alleles, especially DR and DQ, made assigning TCR associations to individual alleles difficult. At a false discovery rate of 0.05, a later analysis linked 15,000 to 20,000 TCR beta sequences to specific HLA alleles. Immune exposure information for the cohort was limited to CMV serostatus. An earlier analysis of 450 to 750 of the donors showed that most TCR beta V segments appeared in productive rearrangements either about 87% or about 30% of the time, which broadly matched IMGT annotations.

CDR1 is given as MNHNY and CDR2 as SVGAGI, both from the germline V gene (reference sequence). Trimming removed 7 bases from V and 1 base from J, leaving 14 bases between the germline ends. The CDR3 spans 14 residues, from the cysteine through the phenylalanine. Only the CDR3 DNA is retained, 42 bases long and in frame from the first base. The cohort comprised some 680 healthy bone marrow donors. At the time of sampling, every cohort member was nominally healthy, though immune exposures that went unrecorded were likely present. The donor tested CMV seropositive, placing the donor among the 289 seropositive members of the cohort. A peripheral blood sample was collected from each donor, and TCR beta sequencing was performed on peripheral blood mononuclear cells. Genomic DNA extraction from the blood cell samples was performed with the Qiagen DNeasy Blood Extraction Kit. The library came from the immunoSEQ multiplex PCR assay. For the multiplex PCR, a mixture combining 60 forward primers for TCR Vbeta segments and 13 reverse primers for TCR Jbeta segments was used. The CDR3 region of rearranged TCR beta genes was amplified from genomic DNA by a multiplex PCR assay. The Illumina HiSeq System was used to sequence the amplified TCR beta libraries as 87-base-pair reads. The source study handled its data this way. A later analysis counted about 82 million unique TCR beta chains across the approximately 700 repertoires, and around 12 million of these chains were shared by at least two donors. Raw reads were error-corrected and collapsed into unique sequences with a nearest-neighbor algorithm that merged closely related sequences to remove PCR and sequencing errors. To assign V, D and J gene segments, CDR3 sequences were aligned to IMGT reference sequences. For a sequence to be retained, a match of at least six nucleotides to both a V gene segment and a J gene segment was required. A rearrangement was called productive if the CDR3 had no stop codons and remained in frame with V and J, and every other rearrangement was called non-productive. Following IMGT convention, CDR3 was defined as the stretch from the second conserved V-encoded cysteine up to the conserved J-encoded phenylalanine. In an earlier analysis of roughly 610 of the donors, sequences lacking an unambiguous match to a single V gene segment were excluded. An earlier analysis of 587 of the donors called V segments functional above 56.7% productive rearrangements and segregating when the between-donor standard deviation exceeded 5%. To diagnose cytomegalovirus status from the catalog of TCR beta chain sequences, a statistical classification framework was built. V and J gene assignment, in a later analysis, came from comparing TCR nucleotide sequences with IMGT/GENE-DB human TR gene sequences. A later analysis assigned CDR3 sequences and most-parsimonious VDJ recombination scenarios with the TCRdist pipeline. In a later analysis, every TCR beta chain was defined by the combination of its CDR3 amino acid sequence and its V-gene family, and reads without a unique V-gene family were dropped. In a later analysis, 450 to 600 highly shared, low-generation-probability nucleotide sequences were removed to address suspected cross-contamination and a sequencing artifact. For each public chain, a later analysis derived a clonal expansion index from normalized ranks of inferred template counts within each repertoire. A later analysis computed generation probabilities with a VDJ recombination model fitted to out-of-frame rearrangements, and checked the results against IGoR. In a later analysis, TCR-TCR, TCR-HLA and TCR-CMV co-occurrence was scored with hypergeometric tests, and a repertoire-size bias correction was applied to TCR pairs. A later analysis estimated false discovery rates by permuting HLA or CMV assignments 20 times. A later analysis grouped co-occurring TCRs with DBSCAN, adding TCRdist sequence similarity when clustering within HLA-allele-positive subsets. For co-occurrence clustering, repertoires with fewer than 30,000 or more than 120,000 public chains were excluded, along with four to six repertoires with anomalous nucleotide sharing. The source is immuneACCESS, and TCRdb retained only in-frame sequences with V and J called. Part of the clones is not carried over; for the studies checked, unresolved V genes explain less than half of this, and the remainder is unexplained. The V and J calls and clone size come from that table; D and trimming were worked out from the DNA. A total of some 110,000 clones appear in this sample, around 80% of them only once. The ten largest clones capture around 8.4% of the sample.

As for this clone: The antigen it recognizes is unknown. No quality values exist for individual bases; no much larger clone is one base distant.

This receptor was identified in a man aged 35-49 years in good health and CMV-seropositive. Sequences were obtained from PBMCs. Rearrangement joined TRBV6-6 to TRBJ2-7; perhaps TRBD1 is the D gene, with 6 bases matching. This receptor has the CDR3 CASKISGDSYEQYF. The DNA is as follows: TGTGCCAGCAAGATATCAGGGGATTCCTACGAGCAGTACTTC.